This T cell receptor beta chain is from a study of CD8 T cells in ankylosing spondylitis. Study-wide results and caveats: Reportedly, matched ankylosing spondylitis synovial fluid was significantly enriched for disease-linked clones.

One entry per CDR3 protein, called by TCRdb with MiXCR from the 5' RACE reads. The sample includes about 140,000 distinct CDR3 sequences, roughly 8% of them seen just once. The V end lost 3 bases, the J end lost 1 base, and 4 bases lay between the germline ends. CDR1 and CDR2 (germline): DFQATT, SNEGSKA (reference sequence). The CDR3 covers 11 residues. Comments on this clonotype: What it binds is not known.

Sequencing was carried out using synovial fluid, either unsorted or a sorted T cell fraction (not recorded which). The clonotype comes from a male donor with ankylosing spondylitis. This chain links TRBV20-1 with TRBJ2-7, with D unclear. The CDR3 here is CSASLSYEQYF. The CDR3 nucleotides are TGCAGTGCTAGTCTGTCCTACGAGCAGTACTTC.